The 28 T cell receptor beta chains below were found in one sample sequenced in a study of blood T cell repertoires in COVID-19. The repertoire was sequenced with immunoSEQ multiplex PCR; TCRdb's copy has only in-frame clones and lacks some. Of some 200,000 clones listed, 85% to 90% are singletons. Sequenced: peripheral blood. The receptors originated from a man older than 75 with acute or convalescent COVID-19.

The chain has TRBV11-2 and TRBJ2-5; 7 bases map to TRBD1. Germline V gene data show CDR1 as SGHAT and CDR2 as FQNNGV. The CDR3 has 17 residues. Trimming cost V 2 bases and J 3 bases; bases outside gene matches: 12. CDR3 DNA: TGTGCCAGCAGCTTAAGGCCCGGGACAGTCAGGGAAGAGACCCAGTACTTC. This sequence encodes CASSLRPGTVREETQYF.

This clone was recorded once. V gene TRBV7-3 combines with J gene TRBJ2-3; D is ambiguous. Germline-derived CDR1 and CDR2 are SGHTA and FQGTGA. Trimming cost V 5 bases and J 2 bases, with 14 bases left between them. CDR3 length equals 15 residues. The CDR3 loop is CASSLGPPPTDTQYF. The CDR3 DNA reads TGTGCCAGCAGCCTGGGCCCTCCACCCACAGATACGCAGTATTTT.

The DNA of the CDR3 is TGTGCCAGCAGTCGACTGACTAGCGGGGTCGGCGAGCAGTACGTC. Protein: CASSRLTSGVGEQYV. This chain uses TRBV6-7 with TRBJ2-7; 11 bases are a match to TRBD2. TRBV6-7 is noted as an ORF with a role that remains uncertain. The CDR3 extends over 15 amino acids. The trim removed 5 bases at V and 6 bases at J, leaving 9 bases unmatched.

The chain combines TRBV7-8 with TRBJ1-3; no clear D. Trimming left V 4 bases short and J 0 bases short, with 13 bases between. Germline CDR1 reads SGHVS; CDR2 reads FQNEAQ. CDR3 length: 16 residues. CDR3 sequence (DNA): TGTGCCAGCAGCTCCTACTCGGAGAGCTCTGGAAACACCATATATTTT. Translated: CASSSYSESSGNTIYF. Complete variable domain (other parts from reference TRBV7-8 and TRBJ1-3): GAGVSQSPRYKVAKRGQDVALRCDPISGHVSLFWYQQALGQGPEFLTYFQNEAQLDKSGLPSDRFFAERPEGSVSTLKIQRTQQEDSAVYLCASSSYSESSGNTIYFGEGSWLTVV.

V is TRBV3-1 (or the pseudogene TRBV3-2) and J is TRBJ2-1; TRBD2 agrees at 7 bases. The V and J ends lost 4 bases and 6 bases, in that order; junction bases with no gene match: 12. CDR1 and CDR2 from the germline V gene are LGHDT and YNNKEL (reference sequence). This CDR3 comprises 16 residues. The DNA for the CDR3 is TGTGCCAGCAGCCTCTCTAGCGGCCGAGGGGCCAATGAGCAGTTCTTC. This gives the protein CASSLSSGRGANEQFF.

This clone was seen a handful of times. The chain employs TRBV18 and TRBJ1-2; D is uncertain. The V and J ends lost 8 bases and 6 bases respectively, with 10 bases between them. The CDR3 has 11 amino acids. CDR1 and CDR2 from the germline V gene are KGHSH and LQKENI. The CDR3 region is CASRHLNGYTF. Written as DNA, the CDR3 is TGTGCCAGCAGACATCTAAATGGCTACACCTTC.

The chain combines TRBV9 with TRBJ1-6, with 8 bases lining up with TRBD1. J gave up 9 bases and V 0 bases, and 2 bases lay outside the gene matches. CDR3 size: 14 residues. Germline CDR1 and CDR2: SGDLS and YYNGEE. The CDR3 DNA reads TGTGCCAGCAGCGTAGGGGGACAGGTTTCACCCCTCCACTTT. Translated, it gives CASSVGGQVSPLHF.

The chain recombines TRBV2 with TRBJ1-2; no reliable D call. CDR1 SNHLY and CDR2 FYNNEI come from the germline V gene. The CDR3 sequence is 12 residues long. Trimming pared 7 bases from V and 2 bases from J, leaving 8 bases between. CDR3 sequence (DNA): TGTGCCAGCAAGGGAGTCAACTATGGCTACACCTTC. Translated, it gives CASKGVNYGYTF.

The CDR3 DNA reads as TGTGCCAGAAGCTTGCTAGGGGTCCAGTCCTTGGGTAGCAAGGAGACCCAGTACTTC. It specifies CARSLLGVQSLGSKETQYF. This chain connects TRBV5-3 to TRBJ2-5; the D gene is possibly TRBD1 (5 bases). TRBV5-3 qualifies as an ORF whose function is uncertain. Trimming shortened V by 1 base and J by 5 bases, and 27 bases separated the two germline ends. The CDR3 extends over 19 amino acids.

This clone was observed a few times. The rearrangement uses TRBV13 and TRBJ2-1, with 11 bases that match TRBD2. V was clipped by 1 base and J by 8 bases; unmatched bases: 10. The CDR3 has 17 residues. CDR1 is PRHDT, CDR2 FYEKMQ, per germline (reference sequence). CDR3 nucleotide sequence: TGTGCCAGCAGCTTAGTCCGGGGACTAGCGGCAAGGGATGAGCAGTTCTTC. Its protein product is CASSLVRGLAARDEQFF. The variable domain in full, completed from reference TRBV13 and TRBJ2-1, reads AAGVIQSPRHLIKEKRETATLKCYPIPRHDTVYWYQQGPGQDPQFLISFYEKMQSDKGSIPDRFSAQQFSDYHSELNMSSLELGDSALYFCASSLVRGLAARDEQFFGPGTRLTVL.

V gene TRBV28 combines with J gene TRBJ2-1; the match to TRBD2 covers 12 bases. Germline trimming cut 7 bases from V and 9 bases from J; bases unmatched to any gene: 4. Germline CDR1 MDHEN, CDR2 SYDVKM. This CDR3 comprises 13 residues. CDR3 sequence (DNA): TGTGCCAGCACGACTAGCGGGAGCATTGAGCAGTTCTTC. As protein: CASTTSGSIEQFF. The full variable domain, its missing parts supplied by reference TRBV28 and TRBJ2-1, is DVKVTQSSRYLVKRTGEKVFLECVQDMDHENMFWYRQDPGLGLRLIYFSYDVKMKEKGDIPEGYSVSREKKERFSLILESASTNQTSMYLCASTTSGSIEQFFGPGTRLTVL.

This chain uses TRBV10-2 with TRBJ2-1; 9 nucleotides align to TRBD2. V lost 2 bases to trimming and J lost 9 bases; unmatched junction nucleotides: 5. Looked up from germline, CDR1 is WSHSY and CDR2 is SAAADI. This CDR3 has 14 amino acids. This CDR3 reads CASSEASGTLEQFF. As DNA, the CDR3 is TGCGCCAGCAGTGAGGCTAGCGGGACTCTTGAGCAGTTCTTC.

V usage is TRBV27 and J usage is TRBJ2-1; the match to TRBD1 covers 10 bases. After removal of 3 bases from V and 6 bases from J, the junction contained 14 bases not matched to a gene. The length of the CDR3 is 18 residues. From germline, CDR1 is MNHEY and CDR2 SMNVEV (reference sequence). Written as DNA, the CDR3 is TGTGCCAGCAGTTTGTCGAACCGGGGACAGGGGTTTGTCAATGAGCAGTTCTTC. Its protein is CASSLSNRGQGFVNEQFF.

This clone appeared a few times. This chain links TRBV7-2 with TRBJ1-1, with 8 bases fitting TRBD1. The germline CDR1 and CDR2 sequences are SGHTA and FQGNSA. This CDR3 spans 15 amino acids. The V gene end was trimmed by 4 bases and the J gene end by 4 bases; junction bases not matched to a gene: 8. Here the CDR3 DNA reads TGTGCCAGCAGCTGGCGGCAGGGGGCGGTCACTGAAGCTTTCTTT. Translation gives CASSWRQGAVTEAFF.

This clone was observed a few times. CDR3 coding DNA: TGTGCCACCAGCAGAGAGCAGGGGGGCCCTCGTCCCCAGCATTTT. This gives the protein CATSREQGGPRPQHF. The rearrangement links TRBV15 to TRBJ1-5; TRBD1 matches at 7 bases. Germline V gene lookup returns CDR1 LNHNV and CDR2 YYDKDF (reference sequence). J lost 10 bases, V lost 0 bases, and 9 bases had no gene match. The CDR3 totals 15 residues.

The sample holds a few counts of this clone. The genes are TRBV21-1 and TRBJ1-1; TRBD1, the table's D call, lacks a check against the DNA. TRBV21-1 is annotated as a pseudogene. The CDR3 contains 19 residues. The CDR3 DNA sequence: TGTGCCAGCAGCAAAGCGCTTTGGGACAGGGCCCTTCTGAACACTGAAGCTTTCTTT. It codes for CASSKALWDRALLNTEAFF.

The chain combines TRBV11-2 with TRBJ2-3; possible D gene TRBD1, 5 bases. V lost 7 bases to trimming and J lost 0 bases, with 17 bases between them. The germline V gene has CDR1 SGHAT and CDR2 FQNNGV. The CDR3 spans 16 residues. This CDR3 reads CASILGAELSTDTQYF. As DNA, the CDR3 is TGTGCCAGCATCCTAGGGGCCGAGCTTAGCACAGATACGCAGTATTTT.

This chain connects TRBV7-9 to TRBJ2-1; unclear D gene. CDR1 is SEHNR, CDR2 FQNEAQ, per germline (reference sequence). The CDR3 covers 16 residues. V was trimmed by 4 bases and J by 0 bases, leaving 13 bases between them. The CDR3 is CASSWAPASSYNEQFF. As DNA, the CDR3 is TGTGCCAGCAGCTGGGCTCCGGCCTCCTCCTACAATGAGCAGTTCTTC.

The V gene is TRBV7-2, the J gene TRBJ1-1; the D is unclear. The CDR3 is 15 amino acids. V lost 1 base and J 1 base, leaving 10 bases between the germline ends. CDR1 SGHTA and CDR2 FQGNSA come from the germline V gene. CDR3 residues: CASSLEFQKNTEAFF. For the CDR3, the DNA is TGTGCCAGCAGCTTAGAGTTTCAGAAGAACACTGAAGCTTTCTTT.

The rearrangement links TRBV18 to TRBJ2-3; D may be TRBD2 (6 bases). V was trimmed by 0 bases and J by 2 bases, leaving 15 bases between them. This CDR3 is built from 17 residues. CDR1 and CDR2 from the germline V gene are KGHSH and LQKENI. The CDR3 region is CASSPPTRGLNTDTQYF. The CDR3, as DNA: TGTGCCAGCTCACCACCGACGCGGGGCCTTAACACAGATACGCAGTATTTT.

A single count supports this clone. The chain recombines TRBV11-3 with TRBJ2-1; D is unclear. Trimming shortened V by 2 bases and J by 6 bases, and 11 bases separated the two germline ends. The germline gives CDR1 SGHNT, CDR2 YENEEA. The CDR3 has 14 amino acids. The CDR3 loop is CASSLSLARNEQFF. CDR3 coding DNA: TGTGCCAGCAGCTTATCCCTGGCCCGCAATGAGCAGTTCTTC.

The chain combines TRBV5-1 with TRBJ2-1; D is ambiguous. There are 13 residues in the CDR3. Trimming cost V 0 bases and J 8 bases, with 9 bases left between them. Germline V gene data show CDR1 as SGHRS and CDR2 as YFSETQ. The CDR3: CASSLASLYEQFF. In DNA, the CDR3 is TGCGCCAGCAGCTTGGCCTCCCTGTATGAGCAGTTCTTC.

The rearrangement uses TRBV2 and TRBJ1-2, with D tentatively TRBD1 (5 bases). The CDR3 spans 13 residues. Germline V gene lookup returns CDR1 SNHLY and CDR2 FYNNEI. Between the trimmed V and J ends, which lost 6 bases and 11 bases, there was a span of 19 bases. CDR3 DNA: TGTGCCAGCAGGATCGGGGGGTTTGTTGGTTACACCTTC. This encodes CASRIGGFVGYTF.

The rearrangement joins TRBV28 to TRBJ1-5; 9 nucleotides agree with TRBD1. Germline V gene lookup returns CDR1 MDHEN and CDR2 SYDVKM. The V and J ends lost 3 bases and 4 bases, in that order; junction bases with no gene match: 7. The CDR3 extends over 16 amino acids. The CDR3 spells CASSLYGQGQNQPQHF. The CDR3 DNA sequence: TGTGCCAGCAGTTTGTATGGACAGGGGCAAAATCAGCCCCAGCATTTT.

The J gene is TRBJ1-4, the V gene TRBV25-1; TRBD1 matches at 9 bases. CDR3 size: 15 residues. Per germline, CDR1 MGHDK and CDR2 SYGVNS. Trimming took 2 bases from V and 7 from J; bases not matched to a gene: 5. CDR3 DNA sequence: TGTGCCAGCAGTGAACAGGGACAGGGTCTTGAAAAACTGTTTTTT. It codes for CASSEQGQGLEKLFF.

The rearrangement joins TRBV4-2 to TRBJ1-2; 10 positions match TRBD1. CDR3 length: 14 residues. Looked up from germline, CDR1 is LGHNA and CDR2 is YNFKEQ. V lost 0 bases, J lost 7 bases, and 2 bases stayed unmatched. The CDR3 protein is CASSQDWDRGGYTF. CDR3 in DNA: TGTGCCAGCAGCCAAGACTGGGACAGGGGTGGCTACACCTTC.

The chain employs TRBV24-1 and TRBJ1-2; D is uncertain. The CDR3 has 14 amino acids. Looked up from germline, CDR1 is KGHDR and CDR2 is SFDVKD. Trimming cost V 9 bases and J 6 bases, with 19 bases left between them. CDR3 amino acids: CATRVEAPVNGYTF. The CDR3 DNA reads TGTGCCACCCGCGTTGAGGCCCCGGTGAATGGCTACACCTTC.

The chain employs TRBV28 and TRBJ2-5; 10 bases line up with TRBD1. J lost 5 bases, V lost 6 bases, and 12 bases had no gene match. The CDR3 extends over 16 amino acids. Germline V gives CDR1 MDHEN, CDR2 SYDVKM. Here the CDR3 DNA reads TGTGCCAGCAGCCCGGGGGGACAGGGGAATCGGGAGACCCAGTACTTC. This translates into CASSPGGQGNRETQYF.